These 21 T cell receptor beta chains were sequenced from one sample in a study of blood T cell repertoires in COVID-19. Generated by immunoSEQ multiplex PCR, the TCRdb table keeps only in-frame clones and is missing some. Of 310,000 or so clones listed, about 91% are singletons. Sample: peripheral blood. The receptors were gathered from a man between 25 and 39 years old with COVID-19, enrolled during active disease.

The chain couples TRBV4-3 to TRBJ1-3; 9 positions match TRBD1. V lost 0 bases and J lost 3; bases outside the gene matches: 9. The CDR3 has 18 amino acids. Per the germline V gene, CDR1 is LGHNA and CDR2 is YSLEER. CDR3 amino acids: CASSQDRTGAEDGNTIYF. The CDR3 DNA follows: TGCGCCAGCAGCCAAGATAGGACAGGGGCAGAGGATGGAAACACCATATATTTT.

The gene calls are TRBV11-1 and TRBJ2-1; D uncertain. Per germline, CDR1 SGHAT and CDR2 FQDESV (reference sequence). The CDR3 extends over 12 amino acids. Trimming took off 4 bases at V and 6 bases at J, with 7 bases between the two ends. CDR3 region: CASSSQFNEQFF. As DNA, the CDR3 is TGTGCCAGCAGCTCACAGTTCAATGAGCAGTTCTTC.

The chain combines TRBV7-2 with TRBJ2-5; TRBD2 matches at 9 bases. Germline loops: CDR1 SGHTA, CDR2 FQGNSA. CDR3 size: 15 residues. The V and J ends lost 3 bases and 5 bases, in that order; junction bases with no gene match: 7. The CDR3 loop reads CASSFSGSGWETQYF. In nucleotides, the CDR3 is TGTGCCAGCAGCTTTAGCGGGAGTGGGTGGGAGACCCAGTACTTC.

The gene calls are TRBV7-3 and TRBJ2-1, with a possible D match to TRBD1 (6 bases). The germline V gene has CDR1 SGHTA and CDR2 FQGTGA. V was clipped by 5 bases and J by 0 bases, with 23 bases between them. There are 19 residues in the CDR3. CDR3 amino acids: CASSPIPPLDRSSYNEQFF. The DNA of the CDR3 is TGTGCCAGCAGCCCGATCCCCCCCCTCGACAGGAGCTCCTACAATGAGCAGTTCTTC.

The CDR3, as DNA: TGTGCCAGCAGCTACCCAGGGAACGCTGGGGCCAACGTCCTGACTTTC. It codes for CASSYPGNAGANVLTF. This rearrangement joins TRBV11-2 to TRBJ2-6; a weak D match, TRBD1 (5 bases). CDR1 and CDR2 (germline): SGHAT, FQNNGV. V lost 4 bases and J 2 bases, leaving 12 bases between the germline ends. CDR3 length equals 16 residues.

The rearrangement joins TRBV3-1 (or the pseudogene TRBV3-2) to TRBJ1-2, with D possibly TRBD1 on 5 matching bases. CDR3 length: 13 amino acids. The germline CDR1 and CDR2 sequences are LGHDT and YNNKEL (reference sequence). Between the trimmed V and J ends, which lost 1 base and 4 bases, there was a span of 7 bases. CDR3 nucleotides: TGTGCCAGCAGCCAAGGGACAAGCTATGGCTACACCTTC. It translates to CASSQGTSYGYTF.

This sequence joins TRBV5-1 and TRBJ1-1; D is unresolved. The CDR3 is 16 amino acids. Per germline, CDR1 SGHRS and CDR2 YFSETQ. Trimming shortened V by 0 bases and J by 4 bases, and 16 bases separated the two germline ends. For the CDR3, the DNA is TGCGCCAGCAGCTTGGCCAGGACCGAGGGTAGCACTGAAGCTTTCTTT. Its translation is CASSLARTEGSTEAFF.

The chain links TRBV6-5 to TRBJ1-2; 12 bases are a match to TRBD1. The CDR3 extends over 15 amino acids. The V and J ends lost 5 bases and 5 bases, in that order; junction bases with no gene match: 6. Germline CDR1 and CDR2: MNHEY and SVGAGI. CDR3 coding DNA: TGTGCCAGCAGTCGGGGACAGGGGGCCGGTTATGGCTACACCTTC. It specifies CASSRGQGAGYGYTF.

V is TRBV7-9 and J is TRBJ2-1; TRBD2 might be the D (5 bases). This CDR3 comprises 15 residues. Germline CDR1 SEHNR, CDR2 FQNEAQ (reference sequence). V gave up 5 bases and J gave up 3 bases, with 14 bases separating them. The CDR3 DNA reads TGTGCCAGCAGCACCTGGACTCGGGACTACAATGAGCAGTTCTTC. Translating gives CASSTWTRDYNEQFF. Using reference TRBV7-9 and TRBJ2-1 for the parts outside the CDR3, the full variable domain is DTGVSQNPRHKITKRGQNVTFRCDPISEHNRLYWYRQTLGQGPEFLTYFQNEAQLEKSRLLSDRFSAERPKGSFSTLEIQRTEQGDSAMYLCASSTWTRDYNEQFFGPGTRLTVL.

The DNA for the CDR3 is TGCGCCAGCAGCTTGGGGCAGGAAATAGATACGCAGTATTTT. It specifies CASSLGQEIDTQYF. V gene TRBV5-1 combines with J gene TRBJ2-3; D unclear. The V gene lost 0 bases and the J gene lost 5 bases, with 10 bases spanning the gap. There are 14 residues in the CDR3. Germline CDR1 reads SGHRS; CDR2 reads YFSETQ. The full variable domain, its missing parts supplied by reference TRBV5-1 and TRBJ2-3, is KAGVTQTPRYLIKTRGQQVTLSCSPISGHRSVSWYQQTPGQGLQFLFEYFSETQRNKGNFPGRFSGRQFSNSRSEMNVSTLELGDSALYLCASSLGQEIDTQYFGPGTRLTVL.

This chain uses TRBV18 with TRBJ1-1; D is ambiguous. Germline CDR1 reads KGHSH; CDR2 reads LQKENI. CDR3 length: 15 amino acids. Trimming cost V 2 bases and J 1 base, with 11 bases left between them. The CDR3 nucleotides are TGTGCCAGCTCACCATCGAGGGTGGGGAACACTGAAGCTTTCTTT. This codes for CASSPSRVGNTEAFF.

V and J are TRBV27 and TRBJ1-6; the D gene is possibly TRBD1 (5 bases). The CDR3 spans 14 residues. Trimming took 3 bases from V and 4 from J, leaving 7 bases between them. Germline V gene data show CDR1 as MNHEY and CDR2 as SMNVEV (reference sequence). The CDR3 DNA sequence: TGTGCCAGCAGTTTGACAGCTTATAATTCACCCCTCCACTTT. The encoded protein is CASSLTAYNSPLHF.

This chain links TRBV4-3 with TRBJ2-2; D gene unclear. Germline V gene lookup returns CDR1 LGHNA and CDR2 YSLEER. There are 19 residues in the CDR3. Trimming took 4 bases from V and 3 from J, leaving 24 bases between them. The CDR3 sequence is CASSPYAAFLESDTGELFF. The CDR3 DNA reads as TGCGCCAGCAGCCCGTATGCCGCGTTTTTGGAGTCGGACACCGGGGAGCTGTTTTTT.

The rearrangement uses TRBV18 and TRBJ2-1; TRBD2 aligns across 8 bases. Unmatched junction bases numbered 7, after V lost 2 bases and J lost 4 bases. The CDR3 totals 16 residues. From germline, CDR1 is KGHSH and CDR2 LQKENI. CDR3 region: CASSPTATSGYNEQFF. In nucleotides, the CDR3 is TGTGCCAGCTCACCAACCGCCACTAGCGGTTACAATGAGCAGTTCTTC.

The V and J genes are TRBV29-1 and TRBJ2-1, with D unresolved. Germline CDR1 SQVTM, CDR2 ANQGSEA. CDR3 length equals 10 residues. The ends were cut back, 4 bases at V and 12 bases at J, with 10 bases in the middle. CDR3 nucleotides: TGCAGCGTTGCCGCGCTTGGGCAGTTCTTC. This sequence encodes CSVAALGQFF.

The chain employs TRBV6-5 and TRBJ1-2; TRBD1 agrees at 10 bases. V gave up 7 bases and J gave up 8 bases; unmatched junction bases: 13. Germline CDR1 MNHEY, CDR2 SVGAGI. The CDR3 spans 15 residues. As DNA, the CDR3 is TGTGCCAGCAACCTCGACGGGACAGGGGCACGGGGCTACACCTTC. Amino acid sequence: CASNLDGTGARGYTF.

This sequence joins TRBV5-4 and TRBJ2-6; D remains unclear. The ends were cut back, 4 bases at V and 0 bases at J, with 8 bases in the middle. The CDR3 covers 15 residues. Per germline, CDR1 SGHNT and CDR2 YYREEE (reference sequence). CDR3 coding DNA: TGTGCCAGCAGCATTGCAGACTCTGGGGCCAACGTCCTGACTTTC. Residues: CASSIADSGANVLTF.

The chain links TRBV5-5 to TRBJ1-1; maybe TRBD1 (6 bases). Looked up from germline, CDR1 is SGHKS and CDR2 is YYEKEE (reference sequence). CDR3 length: 15 residues. The V and J ends lost 4 bases and 7 bases respectively, with 20 bases between them. The CDR3 reads CASSARQVLNHEAFF. The CDR3 region has the DNA TGTGCCAGCAGCGCCCGACAGGTCCTTAACCATGAAGCTTTCTTT.

This sequence joins TRBV5-4 and TRBJ2-4; TRBD1 matches at 7 bases. V was clipped by 2 bases and J by 8 bases; unmatched bases: 7. The CDR3 length is 14 residues. Germline CDR1 reads SGHNT; CDR2 reads YYREEE (reference sequence). Written as DNA, the CDR3 is TGTGCCAGCAGCTTTTTAGGGACAGAAGACATTCAGTACTTC. Protein: CASSFLGTEDIQYF.

The rearrangement links TRBV7-2 to TRBJ1-5; D gene uncertain. Germline-derived CDR1 and CDR2 are SGHTA and FQGNSA. Deletions cut 5 bases from V and 7 bases from J, with 15 bases between. The CDR3 extends over 14 amino acids. Here the CDR3 reads CASSPERGDQPQHF. The CDR3, as DNA: TGTGCCAGCAGCCCCGAACGGGGTGACCAGCCCCAGCATTTT.

The V gene is TRBV24-1, the J gene TRBJ2-5; 12 bases map to TRBD2. Looked up from germline, CDR1 is KGHDR and CDR2 is SFDVKD. CDR3 length equals 19 residues. The V segment lost 8 bases and the J segment 4 bases; nucleotides outside the gene matches: 19. The DNA of the CDR3 is TGTGCCACCAAGTACTCTAGCGGGAGGGTTGGGGCCCGCGGAGAGACCCAGTACTTC. It specifies CATKYSSGRVGARGETQYF.